A single sample gave rise to the 13 T cell receptor beta chains below, sequenced in a study of cytomegalovirus exposure and HLA in healthy donors. This PCR relied on a set of 60 Vbeta primers and 13 Jbeta primers. Clones were read by immunoSEQ multiplex PCR, and TCRdb kept only the in-frame ones, dropping some. Among 150,000 to 200,000 clones listed, over 60% were seen once. The sequencing input was PBMCs. Receptors were obtained from a girl aged 10 to 17 in good health and CMV-seronegative.

This chain uses TRBV2 with TRBJ1-1; D gene ambiguous. The germline V gene has CDR1 SNHLY and CDR2 FYNNEI. This CDR3 comprises 14 residues. The V gene lost 0 bases and the J gene lost 2 bases, with 7 bases spanning the gap. CDR3 in amino acids: CASSEALFNTEAFF. DNA for the CDR3: TGTGCCAGCAGTGAAGCTCTTTTCAACACTGAAGCTTTCTTT.

This chain joins TRBV5-1 and TRBJ1-1, with D possibly TRBD1 on 5 matching bases. Germline lookup yields CDR1 SGHRS and CDR2 YFSETQ. The CDR3 has 15 amino acids. V lost 6 bases and J lost 4, with 19 bases in between. Written as DNA, the CDR3 is TGCGCCAGCATTGGGGGGATCTCAGGCGGCACTGAAGCTTTCTTT. This encodes CASIGGISGGTEAFF. Supplemented by reference TRBV5-1 and TRBJ1-1, the full variable domain reads KAGVTQTPRYLIKTRGQQVTLSCSPISGHRSVSWYQQTPGQGLQFLFEYFSETQRNKGNFPGRFSGRQFSNSRSEMNVSTLELGDSALYLCASIGGISGGTEAFFGQGTRLTVV.

This sequence joins TRBV19 and TRBJ1-5; D call uncertain. The germline V and J ends were trimmed by 7 bases and 8 bases, with 18 bases remaining between them. In germline, CDR1 is LNHDA, CDR2 SQIVND (reference sequence). The CDR3 has 14 amino acids. The CDR3 protein is CASTREGRLEPQHF. For the CDR3, the DNA is TGTGCCAGTACTCGCGAGGGCAGGTTAGAGCCCCAGCATTTT.

This CDR3 is CASSLARADGGYTF. The CDR3 DNA sequence: TGTGCCAGCAGCTTAGCGCGGGCAGACGGAGGCTACACCTTC. The V gene is TRBV7-9, the J gene TRBJ1-2; no firm D call. The CDR3 consists of 14 residues. Germline lookup yields CDR1 SEHNR and CDR2 FQNEAQ (reference sequence). The V end was cut by 0 bases, the J end by 8 bases, with 13 bases between.

The chain recombines TRBV29-1 with TRBJ1-1; D is unresolved. CDR1 and CDR2 (germline): SQVTM, ANQGSEA. V was cut by 6 bases and J by 0 bases, with 11 bases left in between. The CDR3 is 13 residues long. The CDR3 DNA reads as TGCAGCGTAGCGTACCTTATGAACACTGAAGCTTTCTTT. This sequence encodes CSVAYLMNTEAFF.

The chain joins TRBV2 to TRBJ1-5, with 8 bases fitting TRBD1. The V gene end was trimmed by 7 bases and the J gene end by 2 bases; junction bases not matched to a gene: 7. The CDR3 runs 15 residues. CDR1 SNHLY and CDR2 FYNNEI come from the germline V gene. CDR3 residues: CASKDRVGGNQPQHF. For the CDR3, the DNA is TGTGCCAGCAAGGACAGGGTTGGGGGCAATCAGCCCCAGCATTTT.

The chain combines TRBV6-1 with TRBJ2-1; D might be TRBD2 (7 bases). The CDR3 runs to 14 residues. V lost 9 bases, J lost 7 bases, and 19 bases lay in between. Germline CDR1 MNHNS, CDR2 SASEGT. The CDR3 is CASRGGAGRNEQFF. In DNA form, the CDR3 reads TGTGCCAGTCGTGGGGGGGCAGGGAGGAATGAGCAGTTCTTC.

The count of this clone is one. The genes are TRBV9 and TRBJ2-3; 7 bases are a match to TRBD2. This CDR3 is built from 17 residues. The junction had 8 bases not matched to a gene; V was cut back by 1 base and J by 0 bases. Germline CDR1 and CDR2: SGDLS and YYNGEE. The CDR3 DNA follows: TGTGCCAGCAGCGTACCAAACGACGGGGGGAGCACAGATACGCAGTATTTT. Translation gives CASSVPNDGGSTDTQYF.

The gene calls are TRBV29-1 and TRBJ2-1, with 14 nucleotides matching TRBD2. V dropped 7 bases and J dropped 10; count of bases not matched to a gene: 9. This CDR3 spans 14 amino acids. Germline values: CDR1 SQVTM, CDR2 ANQGSEA. The DNA of the CDR3 is TGCAGCGGGGTTGGACTAGCGGGGGGTCAGGAGCAGTTCTTC. It codes for CSGVGLAGGQEQFF.

This chain joins TRBV19 and TRBJ2-7; TRBD1 matches 10 bases. The germline V gene has CDR1 LNHDA and CDR2 SQIVND (reference sequence). The CDR3 totals 13 residues. CDR3 region: CDSRDRGAYEQYF. CDR3 nucleotide sequence: TGTGACAGCAGGGACAGGGGCGCCTACGAGCAGTACTTC.

This chain links TRBV11-2 with TRBJ1-1; weak D call: TRBD1 (6 bases). Germline loops: CDR1 SGHAT, CDR2 FQNNGV. The CDR3 has 13 amino acids. Trimming took 1 base from V and 4 from J, leaving 7 bases between them. The chain's CDR3 is CASSLVGATEAFF. Here the CDR3 DNA reads TGTGCCAGCAGCTTAGTGGGGGCCACTGAAGCTTTCTTT. The whole variable domain, filled in from reference TRBV11-2 and TRBJ1-1, reads EAGVAQSPRYKIIEKRQSVAFWCNPISGHATLYWYQQILGQGPKLLIQFQNNGVVDDSQLPKDRFSAERLKGVDSTLKIQPAKLEDSAVYLCASSLVGATEAFFGQGTRLTVV.

J is TRBJ1-2 and V is TRBV6-5; a possible D gene is TRBD1 (5 bases). Germline CDR1 MNHEY, CDR2 SVGAGI. V was clipped by 6 bases and J by 5 bases, with 10 bases between them. The CDR3 is 12 amino acids. CDR3 nucleotides: TGTGCCAGCAGCGACAGCTCATATGGCTACACCTTC. Amino acids: CASSDSSYGYTF.

The chain uses TRBV25-1 and TRBJ2-7; tentative D call: TRBD1 (7 bases). V lost 4 bases and J 6 bases, leaving 19 bases between the germline ends. The CDR3 totals 15 residues. Per germline, CDR1 MGHDK and CDR2 SYGVNS. CDR3 protein: CASSAPSHRGGEQYF. The CDR3 bases are TGTGCCAGCAGTGCCCCATCTCACAGGGGAGGCGAGCAGTACTTC.